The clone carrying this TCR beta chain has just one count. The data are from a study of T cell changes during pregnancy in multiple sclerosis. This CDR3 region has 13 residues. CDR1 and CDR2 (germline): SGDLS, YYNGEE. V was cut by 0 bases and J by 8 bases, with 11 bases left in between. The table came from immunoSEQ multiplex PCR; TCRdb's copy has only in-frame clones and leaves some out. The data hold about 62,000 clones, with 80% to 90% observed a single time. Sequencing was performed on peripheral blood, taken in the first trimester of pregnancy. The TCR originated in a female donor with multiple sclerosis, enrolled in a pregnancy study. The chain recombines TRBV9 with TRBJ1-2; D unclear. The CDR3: CASSVGGPGGYTF. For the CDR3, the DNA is TGTGCCAGCAGCGTAGGAGGGCCGGGGGGCTACACCTTC. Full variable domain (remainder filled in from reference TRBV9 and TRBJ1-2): DSGVTQTPKHLITATGQRVTLRCSPRSGDLSVYWYQQSLDQGLQFLIQYYNGEERAKGNILERFSAQQFPDLHSELNLSSLELGDSALYFCASSVGGPGGYTFGSGTRLTVV.